This T cell receptor (beta chain) was documented in a study of shared T cell receptors in the human thymus. Produced via immunoSEQ multiplex PCR; TCRdb's table is partial and in-frame only. The data show hundreds of thousands of clones, with 80% to 90% seen just once and roughly 0.0094% held by the top ten. Between the trimmed V and J ends, which lost 2 bases and 4 bases, there was a span of 13 bases. This CDR3 region has 14 residues. Germline V CDR1 and CDR2: SGDLS, YYNGEE. These same records also appear under a second study, on human thymus T cells.

The sequencing sample was made of thymocytes. The chain has TRBV9 and TRBJ2-7; D not certain. The TCR originated in a boy under two years old with a congenital heart defect. This chain's CDR3 is CASSVGGVGYEQYF. The CDR3 DNA follows: TGTGCCAGCAGCGTCGGCGGCGTCGGGTACGAGCAGTACTTC. The entire variable domain, with the rest obtained from reference TRBV9 and TRBJ2-7, is as follows: DSGVTQTPKHLITATGQRVTLRCSPRSGDLSVYWYQQSLDQGLQFLIQYYNGEERAKGNILERFSAQQFPDLHSELNLSSLELGDSALYFCASSVGGVGYEQYFGPGTRLTVT.